One sample yielded the 24 T cell receptor beta chains listed below, sequenced in a study of Ad26.COV2.S vaccination and SARS-CoV-2 variants. Treatment defined: roughly 18 received Ad26.COV2.S at low or high dose, single or two shots; five or six received placebo; per-sample allocation not given. Sampling occurred on day 63 after the first vaccine or placebo injection. TCRdb's table, derived via immunoSEQ multiplex PCR, lists solely in-frame clones and lacks some. This table holds just over 350,000 clones, approximately 84% found once. Here the sequenced sample was peripheral blood, taken in a trial of Ad26.COV2.S vaccine versus placebo. The source is a person aged 18 to 65 who received the Ad26.COV2.S COVID-19 vaccine or a placebo.

A single count supports this clone. The V gene is TRBV11-2, the J gene TRBJ1-1; D is ambiguous. Germline V gene sequence: CDR1 SGHAT, CDR2 FQNNGV. The CDR3 spans 14 residues. V lost 1 base to trimming and J lost 3 bases, with 9 bases between them. Here the CDR3 DNA reads TGTGCCAGCAGCTTAGGGGCTAGGGACACTGAAGCTTTCTTT. Translating it yields CASSLGARDTEAFF.

The genes are TRBV6-1 and TRBJ1-4, with D uncertain. This CDR3 region has 15 residues. Deletions cut 0 bases from V and 3 bases from J, with 8 bases between. Germline-derived CDR1 and CDR2 are MNHNS and SASEGT. Here the CDR3 DNA reads TGTGCCAGCAGTGAAGCGTTTCGGCCTAATGAAAAACTGTTTTTT. Its translation is CASSEAFRPNEKLFF.

The rearrangement links TRBV27 to TRBJ2-6; 7 nucleotides match TRBD2. After removal of 6 bases from V and 0 bases from J, the junction contained 11 bases not matched to a gene. The CDR3 sequence is 18 residues long. Germline lookup yields CDR1 MNHEY and CDR2 SMNVEV (reference sequence). The CDR3 loop reads CASSPLLWGGSGANVLTF. The CDR3 nucleotides read TGTGCCAGCAGCCCCCTTTTGTGGGGGGGCTCTGGGGCCAACGTCCTGACTTTC.

The sample holds a few counts of this clone. This chain connects TRBV19 to TRBJ1-1; D gene unclear. V was shortened by 7 bases and J by 3 bases, with 6 bases between the two germline ends. There are 11 residues in the CDR3. CDR1 and CDR2 (germline): LNHDA, SQIVND (reference sequence). The CDR3 coding sequence is TGTGCCAGTACCATATACACTGAAGCTTTCTTT. This encodes CASTIYTEAFF.

The CDR3 loop reads CASSSRPQGYGYTF. The CDR3 bases are TGTGCCAGCAGTTCGCGACCTCAGGGATATGGCTACACCTTC. The chain couples TRBV6-5 to TRBJ1-2; weak D call: TRBD1 (5 bases). Per the germline V gene, CDR1 is MNHEY and CDR2 is SVGAGI. This CDR3 is 14 amino acids long. Trimming stripped 4 bases from V and 5 bases from J, with 14 bases between.

The chain couples TRBV4-1 to TRBJ2-1; 10 bases agree with TRBD2. Germline loops: CDR1 MGHRA, CDR2 YSYEKL. This CDR3 has 15 amino acids. The trim removed 8 bases at V and 4 bases at J, leaving 8 bases unmatched. CDR3 sequence (DNA): TGCGCCAGCGGGTTAGCGGGGGGAAATTACAATGAGCAGTTCTTC. This codes for CASGLAGGNYNEQFF.

V is TRBV27 and J is TRBJ2-7; a possible D gene is TRBD1 (6 bases). The V gene lost 0 bases and the J gene lost 7 bases, with 13 bases spanning the gap. Germline-derived CDR1 and CDR2 are MNHEY and SMNVEV (reference sequence). The CDR3 is 14 amino acids. For the CDR3, the DNA is TGTGCCAGCAGTTTATCGGGGACAATGTGGGAGCAGTACTTC. It is translated as CASSLSGTMWEQYF.

The chain links TRBV4-3 to TRBJ2-2; D gene uncertain. The CDR3 covers 14 residues. Per the germline V gene, CDR1 is LGHNA and CDR2 is YSLEER. Trimming took 3 bases from V and 3 from J, leaving 8 bases between them. The CDR3 region has the DNA TGCGCCAGCAGCCAGAGCGAACACACCGGGGAGCTGTTTTTT. Its protein is CASSQSEHTGELFF.

The J gene is TRBJ2-7, the V gene TRBV6-2 or TRBV6-3; perhaps TRBD2 as D (6 bases). This CDR3 is 15 amino acids long. V lost 2 bases, J lost 4 bases, and 15 bases lay in between. Per the germline V gene, CDR1 is MNHEY and CDR2 is SVGEGT. As DNA, the CDR3 is TGTGCCAGCAGTTACGAACCCGCGGGGTGGTACGAGCAGTACTTC. Residues: CASSYEPAGWYEQYF.

In regard to this clone: The sample carries other DNA sequences with the same CDR3. The chain joins TRBV6-2 or TRBV6-3 to TRBJ1-2; D not resolved. Trimming pared 2 bases from V and 4 bases from J, leaving 5 bases between. Germline CDR1 reads MNHEY; CDR2 reads SVGEGT. The CDR3 runs to 12 residues. The CDR3 loop reads CASSYQGYGYTF. The CDR3 bases are TGTGCCAGCAGTTACCAAGGCTATGGCTACACCTTC.

This rearrangement joins TRBV27 to TRBJ1-5, with D hard to call. This CDR3 spans 12 amino acids. V lost 5 bases, J lost 7 bases, and 9 bases lay in between. In germline, CDR1 is MNHEY, CDR2 SMNVEV (reference sequence). CDR3 sequence (DNA): TGTGCCAGCAGTCCGACCGACCAGCCCCAGCATTTT. Its protein is CASSPTDQPQHF.

The rearrangement uses TRBV5-1 and TRBJ2-7; 8 positions agree with TRBD1. Unmatched junction bases numbered 2, after V lost 0 bases and J lost 3 bases. Germline V gives CDR1 SGHRS, CDR2 YFSETQ. CDR3 length: 14 amino acids. The CDR3 nucleotides are TGCGCCAGCAGCTTGGGACAGGGGAACTACGAGCAGTACTTC. It translates to CASSLGQGNYEQYF.

The chain has TRBV7-2 and TRBJ1-5, with D hard to call. V lost 3 bases and J 9 bases, leaving 12 bases between the germline ends. The CDR3 runs to 13 residues. Germline-derived CDR1 and CDR2 are SGHTA and FQGNSA. Written as DNA, the CDR3 is TGTGCCAGCAGCTTCGGTCGGACGTTGCCCCAGCATTTT. It yields the protein CASSFGRTLPQHF. The full variable domain, completed using reference TRBV7-2 and TRBJ1-5, is GAGVSQSPSNKVTEKGKDVELRCDPISGHTALYWYRQSLGQGLEFLIYFQGNSAPDKSGLPSDRFSAERTGGSVSTLTIQRTQQEDSAVYLCASSFGRTLPQHFGDGTRLSIL.

The chain carries TRBV10-1 and TRBJ2-1; tentatively, D is TRBD2 (5 bases). Trimming took 8 bases from V and 8 from J, leaving 19 bases between them. CDR3 size: 14 residues. Per germline, CDR1 WNHNN and CDR2 SYGVQD (reference sequence). In DNA form, the CDR3 reads TGCGCCAGCTCAGAGCGGCTAGCTCGCGATGAGCAGTTCTTC. Its translation is CASSERLARDEQFF.

The chain couples TRBV25-1 to TRBJ1-4; D call uncertain. The CDR3 length is 14 residues. V dropped 3 bases and J dropped 10 bases, with 15 bases sitting between them. CDR1 and CDR2 from the germline V gene are MGHDK and SYGVNS. The CDR3 reads CASSDRGVIGKLFF. The CDR3 DNA reads TGTGCCAGCAGTGATCGCGGGGTGATAGGAAAACTGTTTTTT.

This rearrangement joins TRBV6-1 to TRBJ2-2; D gene unclear. The CDR3 covers 12 residues. V was cut by 3 bases and J by 7 bases, with 6 bases left in between. Germline V gene sequence: CDR1 MNHNS, CDR2 SASEGT. The CDR3 is CASSEGFGELFF. The CDR3 DNA reads TGTGCCAGCAGTGAGGGGTTCGGGGAGCTGTTTTTT.

As DNA, the CDR3 is TGTGCCAGCAGTTGGGGATTCAGGGCTGGCTACACCTTC. Translation: CASSWGFRAGYTF. This rearrangement joins TRBV28 to TRBJ1-2, with D possibly being TRBD1 (5 bases). Trimming took 4 bases from V and 7 from J, leaving 13 bases between them. This CDR3 has 13 amino acids. Germline CDR1 is MDHEN and CDR2 is SYDVKM.

The V gene is TRBV7-9, the J gene TRBJ2-5, with D perhaps matching TRBD1 or TRBD2 (5 bases each). Germline loops: CDR1 SEHNR, CDR2 FQNEAQ (reference sequence). The CDR3 runs to 16 residues. Deletions cut 1 base from V and 4 bases from J, with 16 bases between. CDR3 sequence reads: CASSLVVSPRGETQYF. The DNA for the CDR3 is TGTGCCAGCAGCTTAGTCGTCAGCCCGAGGGGAGAGACCCAGTACTTC.

Note on this clone: The same CDR3 can be traced to other DNA sequences in this sample. This chain joins TRBV7-2 and TRBJ1-3; D gene ambiguous. The CDR3 is 14 amino acids. The V end lost 3 bases, the J end lost 3 bases, and 9 bases lay between the germline ends. CDR1 is SGHTA and CDR2 is FQGNSA in the germline V gene. The CDR3 region has the DNA TGTGCCAGCAGCTTTTCTCCCCGTGGAAACACCATATATTTT. Amino acids: CASSFSPRGNTIYF.

The V gene is TRBV18, the J gene TRBJ2-5; 11 bases are shared with TRBD2. V shed 4 bases, J shed 4 bases, and the junction held 5 bases outside the gene matches. Germline CDR1 and CDR2: KGHSH and LQKENI. The CDR3 length is 15 residues. The CDR3 spells CASSQLAGASETQYF. Here the CDR3 DNA reads TGTGCCAGCTCACAACTAGCGGGAGCTTCAGAGACCCAGTACTTC.

V is TRBV29-1 and J is TRBJ1-1, with D maybe TRBD1 (6 bases). V lost 5 bases, J lost 5 bases, and 15 bases lay in between. CDR1 SQVTM and CDR2 ANQGSEA come from the germline V gene. The CDR3 is 13 amino acids. The CDR3 reads CSVNRNQGTEAFF. The CDR3 bases are TGCAGCGTTAACAGGAACCAGGGGACTGAAGCTTTCTTT.

The J gene is TRBJ2-1, the V gene TRBV6-2 or TRBV6-3; no clear D gene. CDR3 length: 12 residues. The germline V gene encodes CDR1 MNHEY and CDR2 SVGEGT. Trimming left V 3 bases short and J 7 bases short, with 7 bases between. CDR3 sequence: CASSYTVNEQFF. The CDR3 DNA reads TGTGCCAGCAGTTATACAGTGAATGAGCAGTTCTTC.

This chain links TRBV27 with TRBJ2-7; TRBD1 agrees at 8 bases. Germline CDR1 and CDR2: MNHEY and SMNVEV (reference sequence). The V gene end was trimmed by 6 bases and the J gene end by 7 bases; junction bases not matched to a gene: 11. This CDR3 is built from 14 residues. CDR3 protein: CASSPMGRGQEQYF. The CDR3 nucleotides read TGTGCCAGCAGCCCCATGGGCAGGGGGCAAGAGCAGTACTTC.

This chain connects TRBV5-6 to TRBJ2-1, with a possible D match to TRBD2 (6 bases). V was trimmed by 1 base and J by 7 bases, leaving 12 bases between them. The CDR3 is made up of 14 amino acids. Germline V gene lookup returns CDR1 SGHDT and CDR2 YYEEEE. The CDR3 DNA follows: TGTGCCAGCAGCTTGAATAGCGGCAGGAATGAGCAGTTCTTC. Residues: CASSLNSGRNEQFF.